These 10 T cell receptor beta chains share one sample of origin, sequenced in a study of blood T cell repertoires in COVID-19. Using immunoSEQ multiplex PCR, the repertoire was profiled, and TCRdb retains in-frame clones only, with some absent. The sample includes about 120,000 clones, about 89% of them seen just once. The sample taken for sequencing was peripheral blood. These receptor sequences come from a man in his forties with acute or convalescent COVID-19.

V usage is TRBV21-1 and J usage is TRBJ2-3; the table's D call, TRBD1, has no DNA check behind it. TRBV21-1 is listed as a pseudogene. This CDR3 is built from 17 residues. DNA for the CDR3: TGTGCCAGCAGCAAAGGGACGAGCAGTCCAGGGTCAGATACGCAGTATTTT. Translating it yields CASSKGTSSPGSDTQYF.

The chain employs TRBV5-1 and TRBJ1-2; TRBD1 aligns across 9 bases. This CDR3 comprises 15 residues. The germline V gene encodes CDR1 SGHRS and CDR2 YFSETQ. With 0 bases clipped from V and 4 bases from J, the junction kept 4 bases outside the gene matches. The CDR3 DNA sequence: TGCGCCAGCAGCTTGGATTCGGGACAGGGCTATGGCTACACCTTC. Translation gives CASSLDSGQGYGYTF.

On this clone: The junction departs from germline at one end; a sequencing error may be responsible. The V and J genes are TRBV7-7 and TRBJ2-5; D may be TRBD2 (7 bases). The CDR3 is 13 residues long. Per the germline V gene, CDR1 is SSHAT and CDR2 is FNYEAQ (reference sequence). The CDR3 loop is CASSSGGPETQYF. CDR3 DNA: TGTGCTAGCAGTTCCGGGGGGCCGGAGACCCAGTACTTC.

V gene TRBV7-2 combines with J gene TRBJ1-5; the D gene is possibly TRBD1 (6 bases). The CDR3 runs 16 residues. Germline CDR1 reads SGHTA; CDR2 reads FQGNSA. V lost 5 bases and J lost 6, with 20 bases in between. The CDR3 protein is CASSPLGSGESQPQHF. As DNA, the CDR3 is TGTGCCAGCAGCCCACTCGGATCAGGGGAGAGTCAGCCCCAGCATTTT.

This chain uses TRBV15 with TRBJ1-2, with 10 bases lining up with TRBD1. The CDR3 runs to 15 residues. Per germline, CDR1 LNHNV and CDR2 YYDKDF (reference sequence). J lost 7 bases, V lost 1 base, and 6 bases had no gene match. The CDR3 DNA follows: TGTGCCACCAGCAGAGGGCGGGACAGGGGAAGTGGCTACACCTTC. This sequence encodes CATSRGRDRGSGYTF.

This CDR3 reads CASSLVGSGSPTDTQYF. In DNA form, the CDR3 reads TGTGCCAGCAGCTTAGTCGGTAGCGGGAGCCCCACAGATACGCAGTATTTT. V and J are TRBV7-2 and TRBJ2-3, with 9 bases fitting TRBD2. This CDR3 has 17 residues. The germline V gene encodes CDR1 SGHTA and CDR2 FQGNSA. Losses at the gene ends were 1 base for V and 2 bases for J; bases not matched to a gene: 7.

This chain joins TRBV5-4 and TRBJ1-3, with D tentatively TRBD1 (6 bases). V was trimmed by 0 bases and J by 1 base, leaving 11 bases between them. Per the germline V gene, CDR1 is SGHNT and CDR2 is YYREEE (reference sequence). CDR3 length: 16 residues. The CDR3 protein is CASSLGGGASGNTIYF. The CDR3 DNA sequence: TGTGCCAGCAGCTTGGGCGGGGGGGCTTCTGGAAACACCATATATTTT.

The J gene is TRBJ2-2, the V gene TRBV11-2; 7 nucleotides line up with TRBD1. Germline V gives CDR1 SGHAT, CDR2 FQNNGV. V dropped 4 bases and J dropped 1; count of bases not matched to a gene: 3. The CDR3 has 15 residues. The CDR3: CASSSRTGNTGELFF. CDR3 DNA sequence: TGTGCCAGCAGCTCCCGGACAGGGAACACCGGGGAGCTGTTTTTT.

With regard to this clone: The same CDR3 arises from other DNA sequences in this sample as well. The J gene is TRBJ2-7, the V gene TRBV3-1 (or the pseudogene TRBV3-2); perhaps TRBD1 as D (6 bases). Between the trimmed V and J ends, which lost 4 bases and 0 bases, there was a span of 7 bases. CDR3 length: 13 amino acids. CDR1 and CDR2 (germline): LGHDT, YNNKEL (reference sequence). The CDR3 DNA sequence: TGTGCCAGCAGCCGACAGGACTCCTACGAGCAGTACTTC. It yields the protein CASSRQDSYEQYF.

This chain links TRBV6-6 with TRBJ1-3, with D hard to call. Germline CDR1 reads MNHNY; CDR2 reads SVGAGI (reference sequence). Trimming removed 0 bases at V and 4 bases at J, with 13 bases between. The CDR3 consists of 16 residues. CDR3 in DNA: TGTGCCAGCAGTTACTCGACCCCCGCGGGCGGAAACACCATATATTTT. Protein sequence: CASSYSTPAGGNTIYF.